This T cell receptor beta chain was identified during a study of cytomegalovirus exposure and HLA in healthy donors. The wider study: As an earlier analysis found, roughly 180 million T cells yielded fewer than 130 million unique TCR beta sequences. An early data release held 80 million or so unique TCRs from HLA-typed donors.

Study conclusions and caveats: According to reports, the classifier identified cytomegalovirus status with high specificity and sensitivity.

Among the donors, all were healthy bone marrow donors. PCR amplification relied on 60 Vbeta primers (plus 13 Jbeta primers). Sequencing used immunoSEQ multiplex PCR; TCRdb keeps in-frame clones, though not all of them. The sample shows approximately 120,000 clones, roughly 71% of them seen only once. A word on this clone: Its target is not known.

Sequencing was carried out using PBMCs. The TCR was taken from a woman aged 50 to 60 in good health and CMV-seropositive.

The CDR3 region has the DNA TGTGCCAGTACCCATCGACTTGGGAATGAGCAGTTCTTC. Protein product: CASTHRLGNEQFF. This rearrangement joins TRBV19 to TRBJ2-1, with no clear D. The CDR3 spans 13 residues. V lost 7 bases and J 7 bases, leaving 14 bases between the germline ends. Per the germline V gene, CDR1 is LNHDA and CDR2 is SQIVND (reference sequence).